Below are 23 T cell receptor beta chains sequenced from a single sample in a study of shared clonotypes between healthy human individuals. Profiled with immunoSEQ multiplex PCR; TCRdb holds only in-frame clones, not every one. The table lists some 630,000 clones, 95% to 96% of them singletons. Naivety among CD8 cells was defined by CD45RO negativity and positive CCR7 selection, thereby excluding terminally differentiated effector memory CD45RA+ cells. Sample: naive CD8+ T cells sorted from blood. These receptors all come from a woman aged 25-40 years in good health.

The chain couples TRBV28 to TRBJ1-4; 7 bases line up with TRBD1. This CDR3 has 13 residues. V lost 10 bases, J lost 6 bases, and 8 bases stayed unmatched. Germline assignment: CDR1 MDHEN and CDR2 SYDVKM. The CDR3 protein is CATQGQKHEKLFF. The CDR3 nucleotides are TGTGCCACCCAGGGACAGAAGCATGAAAAACTGTTTTTT.

This clone was detected only once. Other nucleotide sequences from this sample produce the same CDR3. The chain combines TRBV28 with TRBJ2-7; D might be TRBD2 (5 bases). The V gene lost 5 bases and the J gene lost 1 base, with 12 bases spanning the gap. This CDR3 contains 14 residues. Germline V gene data show CDR1 as MDHEN and CDR2 as SYDVKM. CDR3: CASSPRASSYEQYF. The CDR3 region has the DNA TGTGCCAGCAGTCCGAGGGCCTCTTCCTACGAGCAGTACTTC.

The chain carries TRBV6-1 and TRBJ2-3, with D unresolved. CDR3 length equals 12 residues. CDR1 is MNHNS and CDR2 is SASEGT in the germline V gene. V gave up 4 bases and J gave up 6 bases, with 8 bases separating them. Here the CDR3 DNA reads TGTGCCAGCAGTGGAATAGCCGATACGCAGTATTTT. It encodes CASSGIADTQYF.

This chain connects TRBV7-9 to TRBJ1-5; D is undetermined. This CDR3 has 15 amino acids. V lost 0 bases and J lost 0, with 6 bases in between. Germline CDR1 reads SEHNR; CDR2 reads FQNEAQ (reference sequence). The CDR3: CASSLAGTSNQPQHF. CDR3 bases: TGTGCCAGCAGCTTAGCCGGCACTAGCAATCAGCCCCAGCATTTT.

The V gene is TRBV30, the J gene TRBJ1-3; no definite D call. The length of the CDR3 is 16 residues. Trimming removed 4 bases from V and 0 bases from J, with 16 bases in between. Germline values: CDR1 GTSNPN, CDR2 SVGIG (reference sequence). Written as DNA, the CDR3 is TGTGCCTGGAACCGGGATCTTACTTACTCTGGAAACACCATATATTTT. Protein sequence: CAWNRDLTYSGNTIYF.

This chain connects TRBV27 to TRBJ1-2; TRBD1 matches at 8 bases. CDR3 length: 13 residues. V was clipped by 4 bases and J by 8 bases; unmatched bases: 6. Germline values: CDR1 MNHEY, CDR2 SMNVEV (reference sequence). CDR3 sequence (DNA): TGTGCCAGCAGTTCGACAGGGGTAGGCGGCTACACCTTC. This encodes CASSSTGVGGYTF.

J is TRBJ2-1 and V is TRBV30; D unresolved. Germline V gene data show CDR1 as GTSNPN and CDR2 as SVGIG (reference sequence). V lost 7 bases and J lost 4, with 23 bases in between. The CDR3 extends over 16 amino acids. CDR3: CASDNLLSVVYNEQFF. The CDR3 DNA follows: TGTGCCTCCGACAATTTGCTATCTGTAGTTTACAATGAGCAGTTCTTC.

This chain links TRBV5-6 with TRBJ1-1; D may be TRBD1 (5 bases). V dropped 4 bases and J dropped 3 bases, with 16 bases sitting between them. Germline V gene data show CDR1 as SGHDT and CDR2 as YYEEEE. This CDR3 spans 15 amino acids. The CDR3 sequence: CASSNLGVLDTEAFF. CDR3 bases: TGTGCCAGCAGCAACTTAGGGGTCTTGGACACTGAAGCTTTCTTT.

The chain carries TRBV28 and TRBJ2-5; D is perhaps TRBD2 (7 bases). The CDR3 sequence is 15 residues long. The germline V gene encodes CDR1 MDHEN and CDR2 SYDVKM. V gave up 6 bases and J gave up 1 base, with 15 bases separating them. CDR3 DNA sequence: TGTGCCAGCAGCTTGGGGGGGGCATCCCAAGAGACCCAGTACTTC. Protein sequence: CASSLGGASQETQYF.

CDR3 in DNA: TGTGCCAGCAGCCATCCCCTCGGGGACGGGGAGCTGTTTTTT. This encodes CASSHPLGDGELFF. The V call is TRBV11-2, the J call TRBJ2-2, with D tentatively TRBD2 (5 bases). The CDR3 is 14 residues long. V was pared by 5 bases and J by 7 bases, with 14 bases between. Germline V gene data show CDR1 as SGHAT and CDR2 as FQNNGV.

This chain joins TRBV4-1 and TRBJ1-5; D possibly corresponds to TRBD1 (5 bases). Germline CDR1 reads MGHRA; CDR2 reads YSYEKL. Trimming pared 2 bases from V and 1 base from J, leaving 12 bases between. This CDR3 has 16 amino acids. This chain's CDR3 is CASSQNPRGSNQPQHF. The DNA for the CDR3 is TGCGCCAGCAGCCAAAACCCCCGGGGGAGCAATCAGCCCCAGCATTTT.

The chain is built from TRBV6-4 and TRBJ2-1; perhaps TRBD1 as D (7 bases). The CDR3 is made up of 19 amino acids. CDR1 is MRHNA, CDR2 SNTAGT, per germline. V lost 2 bases to trimming and J lost 3 bases, with 23 bases between them. CDR3 sequence (DNA): TGTGCCAGCAGTGACAGGGACAGCTCAGGAGGGGATGTCTACAATGAGCAGTTCTTC. Its translation is CASSDRDSSGGDVYNEQFF.

The chain combines TRBV27 with TRBJ2-2; TRBD1 might be the D (5 bases). The CDR3 runs to 16 residues. With 5 bases removed from V and 1 base from J, the gap between germline ends came to 14 bases. Germline lookup yields CDR1 MNHEY and CDR2 SMNVEV (reference sequence). The CDR3 nucleotides are TGTGCCAGCAGTGCCCTCCGACAGCGGAACACCGGGGAGCTGTTTTTT. Translation: CASSALRQRNTGELFF.

The V gene is TRBV14, the J gene TRBJ2-7; D is uncertain. The CDR3 is 14 amino acids. CDR1 SGHDN and CDR2 FVKESK come from the germline V gene. V dropped 4 bases and J dropped 5 bases, with 15 bases sitting between them. The chain's CDR3 is CASSLGRMVHEQYF. For the CDR3, the DNA is TGTGCCAGCAGCCTAGGGCGTATGGTCCACGAGCAGTACTTC. The full variable domain, rest sourced from reference TRBV14 and TRBJ2-7, is EAGVTQFPSHSVIEKGQTVTLRCDPISGHDNLYWYRRVMGKEIKFLLHFVKESKQDESGMPNNRFLAERTGGTYSTLKVQPAELEDSGVYFCASSLGRMVHEQYFGPGTRLTVT.

This clone was seen just once. The chain joins TRBV13 to TRBJ2-7; possible D gene TRBD2, 6 bases. CDR1 is PRHDT and CDR2 is FYEKMQ in the germline V gene (reference sequence). The CDR3 covers 13 residues. V was pared by 3 bases and J by 2 bases, with 8 bases between. In DNA, the CDR3 is TGTGCCAGCAGCTTTCGGGGGACCTACGAGCAGTACTTC. Translated: CASSFRGTYEQYF.

This clone was detected once. The V gene is TRBV7-9, the J gene TRBJ1-4; D is ambiguous. Per germline, CDR1 SEHNR and CDR2 FQNEAQ (reference sequence). Deletions cut 2 bases from V and 2 bases from J, with 12 bases between. CDR3 length equals 16 residues. CDR3 protein: CASSLTVRGTNEKLFF. Written as DNA, the CDR3 is TGTGCCAGCAGCTTAACCGTCCGGGGTACTAATGAAAAACTGTTTTTT. Full variable domain (rest looked up from reference TRBV7-9 and TRBJ1-4): DTGVSQNPRHKITKRGQNVTFRCDPISEHNRLYWYRQTLGQGPEFLTYFQNEAQLEKSRLLSDRFSAERPKGSFSTLEIQRTEQGDSAMYLCASSLTVRGTNEKLFFGSGTQLSVL.

The chain's CDR3 is CASSPPPHGTDTQYF. In DNA form, the CDR3 reads TGTGCCAGCAGTCCCCCTCCCCATGGCACAGATACGCAGTATTTT. V is TRBV27 and J is TRBJ2-3; no clear D gene. Germline V lookup: CDR1 MNHEY, CDR2 SMNVEV (reference sequence). V was cut by 5 bases and J by 1 base, with 13 bases left in between. This CDR3 has 15 residues.

This chain uses TRBV18 with TRBJ2-1, with 16 positions matching TRBD2. The CDR3 consists of 19 residues. Germline V gene data show CDR1 as KGHSH and CDR2 as LQKENI. V lost 0 bases, J lost 2 bases, and 4 bases stayed unmatched. The CDR3 region has the DNA TGTGCCAGCTCACCACCGGGGACTAGCGGGAGGGATGCCTACAATGAGCAGTTCTTC. Translation gives CASSPPGTSGRDAYNEQFF.

This rearrangement joins TRBV5-1 to TRBJ1-1; D is undetermined. Per germline, CDR1 SGHRS and CDR2 YFSETQ. This CDR3 comprises 13 residues. V lost 4 bases and J lost 10, with 17 bases in between. The CDR3 DNA is TGCGCCAGCAGCCTCGGGAGCTTAGCCGCAGCTTTCTTT. Its translation is CASSLGSLAAAFF.

The gene calls are TRBV4-1 and TRBJ2-1, with 8 bases identical to TRBD2. Germline loops: CDR1 MGHRA, CDR2 YSYEKL. V lost 7 bases and J lost 3; bases outside the gene matches: 11. The CDR3 runs to 16 residues. CDR3 nucleotide sequence: TGCGCCAGCACCCTTCAGGCCCTAGCGGGCTACAATGAGCAGTTCTTC. The encoded protein is CASTLQALAGYNEQFF.

This chain connects TRBV28 to TRBJ1-1; perhaps TRBD1 as D (5 bases). CDR3 length: 13 amino acids. Trimming cost V 6 bases and J 3 bases, with 11 bases left between them. Germline loops: CDR1 MDHEN, CDR2 SYDVKM. CDR3 residues: CASRLGGDTEAFF. The CDR3 DNA follows: TGTGCCAGCAGACTCGGGGGGGACACTGAAGCTTTCTTT.

The rearrangement links TRBV28 to TRBJ2-5; TRBD2 agrees at 12 bases. Germline CDR1 reads MDHEN; CDR2 reads SYDVKM. Unmatched junction bases numbered 6, after V lost 7 bases and J lost 3 bases. The CDR3 length is 15 residues. The CDR3 loop is CASIPRLAGEETQYF. The CDR3 region has the DNA TGTGCCAGCATCCCGAGACTAGCGGGAGAAGAGACCCAGTACTTC.

V usage is TRBV7-8 and J usage is TRBJ2-1, with no clear D. Trimming removed 4 bases at V and 7 bases at J, with 5 bases between. Germline V CDR1 and CDR2: SGHVS, FQNEAQ. The length of the CDR3 is 11 residues. The CDR3 sequence: CASSSTNEQFF. For the CDR3, the DNA is TGTGCCAGCAGCTCCACTAATGAGCAGTTCTTC.